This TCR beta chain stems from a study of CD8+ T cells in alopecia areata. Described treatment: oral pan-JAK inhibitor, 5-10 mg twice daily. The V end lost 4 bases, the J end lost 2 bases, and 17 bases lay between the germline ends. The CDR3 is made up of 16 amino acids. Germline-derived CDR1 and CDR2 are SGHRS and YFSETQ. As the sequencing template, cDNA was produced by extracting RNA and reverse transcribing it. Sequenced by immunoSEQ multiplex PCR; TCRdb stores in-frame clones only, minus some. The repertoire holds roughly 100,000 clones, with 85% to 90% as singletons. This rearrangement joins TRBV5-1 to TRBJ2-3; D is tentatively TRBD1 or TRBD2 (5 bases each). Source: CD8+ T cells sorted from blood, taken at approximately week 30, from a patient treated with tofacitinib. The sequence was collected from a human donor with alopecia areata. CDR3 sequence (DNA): TGCGCCAGCAGCAACCCCCGGGACCGCACCACAGATACGCAGTATTTT. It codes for CASSNPRDRTTDTQYF.